The rows below give T cell receptor beta chains drawn from one sample of a study of blood T cell repertoires in COVID-19. Profiling relied on immunoSEQ multiplex PCR, and the TCRdb table lists in-frame clones only, not all of them. The data show about 75,000 clones, 79% seen once. Sequenced material: peripheral blood. All receptors come from an elderly woman with active or convalescent COVID-19. Both conserved end residues are part of each CDR3. A D gene is named only where the DNA matches it firmly. Clone size appears in some rows only: once, few, many, or a class for an expanded clone.

J gene | clone size | D gene | V gene | CDR3 DNA | CDR3 protein
TRBJ2-1 | . | TRBD2 | TRBV9 | TGTGCCAGCAGCGTACCGACTAGCGGGGGGGGTTACAATGAGCAGTTCTTC | CASSVPTSGGGYNEQFF
TRBJ2-7 | . | . | TRBV6-6 | TGTGCCAGCACCCCGGCCGGGGGTATGTCCCTCGAGCAGTACTTC | CASTPAGGMSLEQYF
TRBJ2-3 | . | TRBD2 | TRBV9 | TGTGCCAGCAGCGTAGACCCAGTTGTCGGCGGGGGATCAGATACGCAGTATTTT | CASSVDPVVGGGSDTQYF
TRBJ1-5 | . | TRBD1 | TRBV19 | TGTGCCAGTAGAACAGGGGGGCACAATCAGCCCCAGCATTTT | CASRTGGHNQPQHF
TRBJ1-6 | . | . | TRBV19 | TGTGCCAGTAGTATCCAGACAGGTGGTGTTTCACCCCTCCACTTT | CASSIQTGGVSPLHF
TRBJ2-1 | . | TRBD2 | TRBV7-2 | TGTGCCAGCAGCAATCAAGCGGGGGGCTCCTACAATGAGCAGTTCTTC | CASSNQAGGSYNEQFF
TRBJ1-6 | few | . | TRBV6-6 | TGTGCCAGCAAGCCCCAGGGAAATTCACCCCTCCACTTT | CASKPQGNSPLHF
TRBJ2-1 | many | TRBD1 | TRBV4-1 | TGCGCCAGCAGCCAAGACCGGAGGACAGGGGTAGATGAGCAGTTCTTC | CASSQDRRTGVDEQFF
TRBJ2-1 | . | TRBD2 | TRBV18 | TGTGCCAGCTCATCCGGACTAGCTTCGAGCGAGCAGTTCTTC | CASSSGLASSEQFF
TRBJ1-4 | . | . | TRBV4-1 | TGCGCCAGCAGCCCGGACAGCCGGTATGAAAAACTGTTTTTT | CASSPDSRYEKLFF
TRBJ2-1 | few | TRBD2 | TRBV19 | TGTGCCAGTAGTATGCTAGCGGGGTACAATGAGCAGTTCTTC | CASSMLAGYNEQFF
TRBJ2-1 | . | TRBD2 | TRBV9 | TGTGCCAGCAGCGTCGGGACTAGCGGGTATGATGAGCAGTTCTTC | CASSVGTSGYDEQFF
TRBJ1-1 | . | . | TRBV19 | TGTGCCAGTAGTATAGGCGTCGGGATCTGGCAGAAGGAGGGACGGGAAGCTTTCTTT | CASSIGVGIWQKEGREAFF
TRBJ1-2 | . | . | TRBV7-6 | TGTGCCAGCAGCGTCACCCCTAGTGCCGCTCACTATGGCTACACCTTC | CASSVTPSAAHYGYTF
TRBJ1-4 | . | TRBD1 | TRBV7-2 | TGTGCCAGCAGCTCACAGGGGCATAATGAAAAACTGTTTTTT | CASSSQGHNEKLFF
TRBJ2-2 | . | . | TRBV12-3/TRBV12-4 | TGTGCCAGCAGTCTACTATCTGGGGAGCTGTTTTTT | CASSLLSGELFF
TRBJ2-7 | . | TRBD1 | TRBV10-2 | TGCGCCAGCAATGACAGGGGGAATTTCTACGAGCAGTACTTC | CASNDRGNFYEQYF
TRBJ1-5 | . | . | TRBV7-9 | TGTGCCAGCAGCTTCGGTAGCAATCAGCCCCAGCATTTT | CASSFGSNQPQHF
TRBJ2-7 | few | TRBD2 | TRBV5-1 | TGCGCCAGCAGCTCACCGGGACTAGCGGGGTACGAGCAGTACTTC | CASSSPGLAGYEQYF
TRBJ2-7 | . | . | TRBV5-1 | TGCGCCAGCAGCCTACAGGGTTCAGGGTACGAGCAGTACTTC | CASSLQGSGYEQYF
TRBJ2-1 | . | TRBD2 | TRBV19 | TGTGCCAGTAGTTTGAGGGCGGGGGGATACAATGAGCAGTTCTTC | CASSLRAGGYNEQFF
TRBJ1-1 | . | . | TRBV20-1 | TGCAGTGCGTTTATGAACACTGAAGCTTTCTTT | CSAFMNTEAFF
TRBJ2-5 | once | TRBD2 | TRBV7-9 | TGTGCCAGCAGCTTACGGCGGGGGGTGGAGACCCAGTACTTC | CASSLRRGVETQYF
TRBJ1-2 | once | . | TRBV19 | TGTGCCAGTAGTACGTCCCGGACAGCAAACTATGGCTACACCTTC | CASSTSRTANYGYTF
TRBJ1-4 | . | TRBD1 | TRBV5-4 | TGTGCCAGCAGCTCCGGACAGGGACTCGGTGAAAAACTGTTTTTT | CASSSGQGLGEKLFF
TRBJ1-1 | . | . | TRBV9 | TGTGCCAGCAGCGTAGTGTCCGGACTTGAAGCTTTCTTT | CASSVVSGLEAFF
TRBJ1-1 | . | TRBD1 | TRBV27 | TGTGCCAGCGGAGACAGGGTTAGGACTGAAGCTTTCTTT | CASGDRVRTEAFF
TRBJ2-7 | few | . | TRBV6-6 | TGTGCCAGCAGGCTCAAGGGGGAGCAGTACTTC | CASRLKGEQYF
TRBJ1-5 | . | . | TRBV6-5 | TGTGCCAGCACCCGAGGGGGGGGCGGGAATCAGCCCCAGCATTTT | CASTRGGGGNQPQHF
TRBJ2-7 | . | TRBD1 | TRBV7-2 | TGTGCCAGCAGCTTCTGGGGACAGGTGGACAGTTCCTACGAGCAGTACTTC | CASSFWGQVDSSYEQYF
TRBJ2-3 | . | TRBD1 | TRBV4-3 | TGCGCCAGCAGTCAGACAGGGAATGGAGCCGATACGCAGTATTTT | CASSQTGNGADTQYF
TRBJ2-2 | . | TRBD2 | TRBV5-1 | TGCGCCAGCAGCCCAACGGGAGGTCGGGCAGAGCTGTTTTTT | CASSPTGGRAELFF
TRBJ2-7 | few | . | TRBV5-7 | TGTGCCAGCAGCTGGGGGACACAGGGTTGGACCTACGAGCAGTACTTC | CASSWGTQGWTYEQYF
TRBJ2-5 | . | TRBD2 | TRBV4-1 | TGCGCCAGCAGCCAAATCCTAGCGGGGCTGTACCAAGAGACCCAGTACTTC | CASSQILAGLYQETQYF